This T cell receptor beta chain was captured in a study of Graves' ophthalmopathy and Graves' hyperthyroidism. Study results and caveats: The study's model predicted ophthalmopathy progression at 70.59% sensitivity and 72% to 75% specificity.

The CDR3 has 15 amino acids. Trimming stripped 6 bases from V and 0 bases from J, with 11 bases between. Regarding this clonotype: What it binds is not known.

As the template, RNA transcripts were used to amplify TCR beta CDR3 regions. The workflow started with a first-round RT-PCR run with HTBI primers and then moved on to a second-round multiplex PCR. A single record per CDR3 protein comes from TCRdb applying MiXCR to the multiplex PCR reads. The sample records approximately 700,000 distinct CDR3 sequences, just over 40% being singletons. What was sequenced was peripheral blood. This chain connects TRBV12-3 or TRBV12-4 to TRBJ1-4, with D uncertain. This TCR came from an adult man with Graves' ophthalmopathy. As DNA, the CDR3 is TGTGCCAGCAGCACGTCGACCGCAACTAATGAAAAACTGTTTTTT. Residues: CASSTSTATNEKLFF.